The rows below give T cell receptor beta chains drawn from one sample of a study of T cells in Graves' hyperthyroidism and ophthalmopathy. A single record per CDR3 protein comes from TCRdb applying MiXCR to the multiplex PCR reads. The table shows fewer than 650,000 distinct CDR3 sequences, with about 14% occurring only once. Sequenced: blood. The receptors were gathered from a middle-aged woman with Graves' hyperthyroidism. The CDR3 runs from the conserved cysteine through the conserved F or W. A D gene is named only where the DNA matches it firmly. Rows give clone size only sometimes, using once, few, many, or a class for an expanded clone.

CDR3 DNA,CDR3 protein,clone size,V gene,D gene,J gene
TGTGCCAGCAGCCACGAAGGGAACTATGGCTACACCTTC,CASSHEGNYGYTF,many,TRBV3-1,-,TRBJ1-2
TGTGCCAGCACCTTGGCACCCGGGTATCACAATGAGCAGTTCTTC,CASTLAPGYHNEQFF,few,TRBV7-2,-,TRBJ2-1
TGTGCCAGCGGGGGGGGCGCCGGCAATCAGCCCCAGCATTTT,CASGGGAGNQPQHF,many,TRBV2,-,TRBJ1-5
TGTGCCAGCAGCTTAAAGGGCAGGGCAAAATCCGGGGAGCTGTTTTTT,CASSLKGRAKSGELFF,many,TRBV7-3,-,TRBJ2-2
TGTGCCAGCAGTGAAGCAAAACACTTTAATGAAAAACTGTTTTTT,CASSEAKHFNEKLFF,many,TRBV6-1,-,TRBJ1-4
TGTGCCAGCAGCTCGAATACCGTTTTTACCGACCTGACGGGCATGAACACTGAAGCTTTCTTT,CASSSNTVFTDLTGMNTEAFF,many,TRBV3-1,-,TRBJ1-1
TGTGCCAGCAGCTTACAAGTGGGGACAGATACGCAGTATTTT,CASSLQVGTDTQYF,-,TRBV7-9,-,TRBJ2-3
TGTGCCCGCAGTGAAGGGACACAAGAGACCCAGTACTTC,CARSEGTQETQYF,-,TRBV28,-,TRBJ2-5
TGTGCCAGCTCCGGGAACAGAGATACCGGGACTAGCGGGAGGAATTCCTACAATGAGCAGTTCTTC,CASSGNRDTGTSGRNSYNEQFF,many,TRBV2,TRBD2,TRBJ2-1
TGTGCCAGCAGTGAACCTTCCAGACAGGAAACTAACTATGGCTACACCTTC,CASSEPSRQETNYGYTF,many,TRBV2,-,TRBJ1-2
TGTGCCAGCAGTGAAAGACAGACCTTCTATGGCTACACCTTC,CASSERQTFYGYTF,many,TRBV2,-,TRBJ1-2
TGTGCCACCAGTGCCTTACTAGCGGGAGGAAGGAATGAGCAGTTCTTC,CATSALLAGGRNEQFF,-,TRBV24-1,TRBD2,TRBJ2-1
TGTGCCAGCAGCCCCCCCCCCAGGGGCTACGAGCAGTACTTC,CASSPPPRGYEQYF,many,TRBV28,-,TRBJ2-7
TGTGCCAGCAGTGTAGCAGGGGGCGGCGAGCAGTACTTC,CASSVAGGGEQYF,many,TRBV2,TRBD1,TRBJ2-7
TGTGCCAGCAGGGTAGCAGGATCCTACAATGAGCAGTTCTTC,CASRVAGSYNEQFF,few,TRBV27,-,TRBJ2-1
TGCAGTGCTAGAGATTTCAGGCAGGGGTCGATTGAGCAGTTCTTC,CSARDFRQGSIEQFF,many,TRBV20-1,-,TRBJ2-1
TGTGCCAGCAGCCCTTGGGGGGGCAGTTCGAACACTGAAGCTTTCTTT,CASSPWGGSSNTEAFF,few,TRBV9,-,TRBJ1-1
TGTGCCAGCAGAGGGACTAGCGGGAGGGCCCTCCTGACCTATACGCAGTATTTT,CASRGTSGRALLTYTQYF,many,TRBV12-3/TRBV12-4,TRBD2,TRBJ2-3
TGTGCCAGCAGTTTAGCATCAGGGGGCGGCTATGGCTACACCTTC,CASSLASGGGYGYTF,-,TRBV12-3/TRBV12-4,TRBD1,TRBJ1-2
TGTGCCAGCACTTTCCAGGGGGACACTGAAGCTTTCTTT,CASTFQGDTEAFF,many,TRBV2,TRBD1,TRBJ1-1
TGTGCCAGCAGTTACTCTCTGGGGCTAGCGGTAAACAATGAGCAGTTCTTC,CASSYSLGLAVNNEQFF,many,TRBV6-6,TRBD2,TRBJ2-1
TGCAGTCCATATAGCGGGAGCTCCTACGAGCAGTACTTC,CSPYSGSSYEQYF,many,TRBV20-1,TRBD2,TRBJ2-7
TGTGCGGCGGCAGGTCTAGTAACCGAAGCTTTCTTT,CAAAGLVTEAFF,-,TRBV28,-,TRBJ1-1
TGTGCCAGCAGCCAGACCCGGTACAGTAGGTTCTTC,CASSQTRYSRFF,-,TRBV3-1,-,TRBJ2-1
TGTGCCAGCAGTGAAGAGGCGGCAGAGTGGCCCCAGCATTTT,CASSEEAAEWPQHF,many,TRBV6-1,-,TRBJ1-5
TGCAGTGCTAGAGAGGGACTAGCATCTGATACGCAGTATTTT,CSAREGLASDTQYF,-,TRBV20-1,TRBD2,TRBJ2-3
TGCGCCAGCAGCTTGGGGGACAGGGGAAGCTCCTACAATGAGCAGTTCTTC,CASSLGDRGSSYNEQFF,many,TRBV5-1,TRBD1,TRBJ2-1
TGTGCCAGCAGCCTACAAGGACAGGGGGCTGAAAAACTGTTTTTT,CASSLQGQGAEKLFF,many,TRBV3-1,TRBD1,TRBJ1-4
TGTGCCAGCAGCTGGACAGGGGCGTATGGCTACACCTTC,CASSWTGAYGYTF,few,TRBV27,TRBD1,TRBJ1-2
TGTGCCAGCAGTTTTGACAGGGCCTACAATGAGCAGTTCTTC,CASSFDRAYNEQFF,many,TRBV12-3/TRBV12-4,TRBD1,TRBJ2-1
TGTGCCACCAGGACAGCTAACTATGGCTACACCTTC,CATRTANYGYTF,few,TRBV6-1,-,TRBJ1-2
TGTGCCAGCAGCACGGGCCTTAGTCTATCTGGAAACACCATATATTTT,CASSTGLSLSGNTIYF,few,TRBV3-1,-,TRBJ1-3
TGTGCCAGCAGTTTAACCGGGGGATTATACAATGAGCAGTTCTTC,CASSLTGGLYNEQFF,many,TRBV12-3/TRBV12-4,-,TRBJ2-1
TGTGCCAGCACGGGTGGATGGTTAGCGGGACCCACAGATACGCAGTATTTT,CASTGGWLAGPTDTQYF,many,TRBV2,TRBD2,TRBJ2-3
TGTGCCAGCAGCGTCGGGCCTAGCGGGACCTCCTACGAGCAGTACTTC,CASSVGPSGTSYEQYF,many,TRBV7-2,TRBD2,TRBJ2-7
TGTGCCAGCAGTGCTCGGGGCCGCAGCTCCTACGAGCAGTACTTC,CASSARGRSSYEQYF,many,TRBV2,-,TRBJ2-7
TGTGCCAGCAGCTTTCAGGGGGCCGGTAATGAAAAACTGTTTTTT,CASSFQGAGNEKLFF,-,TRBV7-9,TRBD1,TRBJ1-4
TGTGCCATCAGTGAGTCGATGCTAGGTGGGACCGGGGAGCTGTTTTTT,CAISESMLGGTGELFF,-,TRBV10-3,-,TRBJ2-2
TGCAGTGCTAGAAACGCGGGAGGGTACAATGAGCAGTTCTTC,CSARNAGGYNEQFF,many,TRBV20-1,TRBD2,TRBJ2-1
TGTGCCATCAGCAATAATGTAGGCAAAGGGAGCAATCAGCCCCAGCATTTT,CAISNNVGKGSNQPQHF,-,TRBV10-3,-,TRBJ1-5
TGTGCCAGCACCTGGACTAGCGGGAGCTACGAGCAGTACTTC,CASTWTSGSYEQYF,many,TRBV28,TRBD2,TRBJ2-7
TGTGCCAGCGGGACAGGGTCGTATGGCTACACCTTC,CASGTGSYGYTF,few,TRBV28,TRBD1,TRBJ1-2
TGTGCCAGCAGCTTAAACTTTAGGGGGACTGAAGCTTTCTTT,CASSLNFRGTEAFF,many,TRBV11-2,-,TRBJ1-1
TGTGCCAGCAGTTTAGCGGGACAGGGCTATGGCTACACCTTC,CASSLAGQGYGYTF,many,TRBV28,TRBD1,TRBJ1-2
TGCAGTGCTAGAGATCAGGCAGGGGGCACTGAAGCTTTCTTT,CSARDQAGGTEAFF,many,TRBV20-1,TRBD1,TRBJ1-1
TGCAGTGCTAGAGGGCTGGGGAGCACAGATACGCAGTATTTT,CSARGLGSTDTQYF,-,TRBV20-1,-,TRBJ2-3
TGCGCCAGCAGCCCGCAGGGTCTATGGACAGATACGCAGTATTTT,CASSPQGLWTDTQYF,-,TRBV4-1,-,TRBJ2-3
TGCGCCAGCAGCCAAGACGAGCGGGGCCTCACAGATACGCAGTATTTT,CASSQDERGLTDTQYF,-,TRBV7-2,TRBD2,TRBJ2-3
TGCGCCAGCAGTGACCTAGCGGGAACCCTCACCGGGGAGCTGTTTTTT,CASSDLAGTLTGELFF,-,TRBV10-1,TRBD2,TRBJ2-2
TGCGCCAGCAGCTTGGAAGGGGTCGGGACGAGTCAGCCCCAGCATTTT,CASSLEGVGTSQPQHF,-,TRBV5-1,-,TRBJ1-5
TGCAGTGCTAGTCCCTCCTCTCGCTCTGGGGCCAACGTCCTGACTTTC,CSASPSSRSGANVLTF,many,TRBV20-1,-,TRBJ2-6
TGTGCCAGCGGGACAGACAGTTTAAACTCCTACGAGCAGTACTTC,CASGTDSLNSYEQYF,-,TRBV5-4,TRBD1,TRBJ2-7
TGCAGTGCTAGGTTTACCGGGGTTCAGCCCCAGCATTTT,CSARFTGVQPQHF,many,TRBV20-1,-,TRBJ1-5
TGCGCCAGCAGCTTGGGAGGGATGTACACTGAAGCTTTCTTT,CASSLGGMYTEAFF,-,TRBV5-1,-,TRBJ1-1
TGCAGTGCTAGAGGGACAGACACCGGGGAGCTGTTTTTT,CSARGTDTGELFF,-,TRBV20-1,-,TRBJ2-2
TGTGCCAGCAAAGGGACAGGGGAATCGGCCCAGCATTTT,CASKGTGESAQHF,many,TRBV28,TRBD1,TRBJ1-5
TGCGCCAGCAGCCAAGGGCGCGCTAACATGAACACTGAAGCTTTCTTT,CASSQGRANMNTEAFF,many,TRBV4-1,-,TRBJ1-1